The next 2 T cell receptor beta chains were all read from a single sample in a study of cytomegalovirus exposure and HLA in healthy donors. The PCR ran on 60 Vbeta and 13 Jbeta primers. The data were produced by immunoSEQ multiplex PCR, yet TCRdb's version contains in-frame clones alone and is incomplete. In the table there are under 100,000 clones, around four fifths of which are singletons. The sequencing sample was made of PBMCs. Source of these receptors: a boy younger than 18 in good health and CMV-seronegative.

The chain has TRBV5-4 and TRBJ2-2; 12 bases align to TRBD2. Trimming took 4 bases from V and 6 from J; bases not matched to a gene: 7. Germline loops: CDR1 SGHNT, CDR2 YYREEE (reference sequence). The CDR3 loop spans 16 amino acids. The CDR3: CASSAETSGGSGELFF. CDR3 nucleotide sequence: TGTGCCAGCAGCGCGGAGACTAGCGGGGGCTCCGGGGAGCTGTTTTTT.

Notes on this clone: Other DNA sequences in this specimen translate into the identical CDR3. This chain joins TRBV4-3 and TRBJ2-7; D is unresolved. V gave up 0 bases and J gave up 1 base, with 7 bases separating them. CDR3 size: 14 residues. Germline V gene lookup returns CDR1 LGHNA and CDR2 YSLEER. CDR3 in amino acids: CASSQDSVSYEQYF. The CDR3 nucleotides read TGCGCCAGCAGCCAAGACAGCGTTTCCTACGAGCAGTACTTC.